One and the same sample provided the 6 T cell receptor beta chains below, sequenced in a study of blood T cell repertoires in COVID-19. Sequencing was performed with immunoSEQ multiplex PCR; in TCRdb, only in-frame clones are kept and a portion is missing. The table has about 230,000 clones, around four fifths seen once. Source material: peripheral blood. The receptors stem from a woman between 65 and 79 years old with active or convalescent COVID-19.

This chain links TRBV11-3 with TRBJ2-2; tentative D call: TRBD2 (6 bases). Germline CDR1 SGHNT, CDR2 YENEEA. This CDR3 is 16 amino acids long. Trimming left V 4 bases short and J 4 bases short, with 16 bases between. The DNA for the CDR3 is TGTGCCAGCAGCTCGCGGGGCAGTCCCAGCACCGGGGAGCTGTTTTTT. Its translation: CASSSRGSPSTGELFF.

The chain employs TRBV7-2 and TRBJ2-7; weak D call: TRBD1 (6 bases). With 4 bases removed from V and 0 bases from J, the gap between germline ends came to 13 bases. Germline lookup yields CDR1 SGHTA and CDR2 FQGNSA. This CDR3 spans 15 amino acids. DNA for the CDR3: TGTGCCAGCAGCTCACGACAGGCGAGCTCCTACGAGCAGTACTTC. This codes for CASSSRQASSYEQYF.

This clone was seen more than once but under ten times. This chain uses TRBV28 with TRBJ2-6; 8 bases map to TRBD1. V trimming: 2 bases; J trimming: 2 bases; junction bases outside the gene matches: 5. Germline V CDR1 and CDR2: MDHEN, SYDVKM. The CDR3 is 17 residues long. As DNA, the CDR3 is TGTGCCAGCAGTTTAGGACAGGGTAAGGCTGGGGCCAACGTCCTGACTTTC. It translates to CASSLGQGKAGANVLTF.

V and J are TRBV18 and TRBJ2-3; 7 bases are a match to TRBD2. Germline values: CDR1 KGHSH, CDR2 LQKENI. The J segment lost 2 bases and the V segment lost 5 bases, leaving 10 bases of the junction unmatched. The CDR3 has 16 residues. The CDR3 nucleotides are TGTGCCAGCTCAATACAAAGCGGGGCCGTCACAGATACGCAGTATTTT. It yields the protein CASSIQSGAVTDTQYF.

The CDR3 DNA reads as TGTGCTAGTGGTACCGCCGGGACTAGCGGGGGGCCGACCGGGGAGCTGTTTTTT. Protein product: CASGTAGTSGGPTGELFF. The chain links TRBV12-5 to TRBJ2-2; 15 bases agree with TRBD2. Looked up from germline, CDR1 is LGHNT and CDR2 is FRNRAP. This CDR3 spans 18 amino acids. The ends lost 5 bases at V and 5 bases at J; junction bases unmatched: 9. The full variable domain, rest sourced from reference TRBV12-5 and TRBJ2-2, is DARVTQTPRHKVTEMGQEVTMRCQPILGHNTVFWYRQTMMQGLELLAYFRNRAPLDDSGMPKDRFSAEMPDATLATLKIQPSEPRDSAVYFCASGTAGTSGGPTGELFFGEGSRLTVL.

The V gene is TRBV5-6, the J gene TRBJ2-5; TRBD2 is a possible D gene (7 bases). Trimming removed 1 base at V and 6 bases at J, with 16 bases between. Per the germline V gene, CDR1 is SGHDT and CDR2 is YYEEEE. The CDR3 consists of 15 residues. CDR3 sequence: CASSLRGGVRKTQYF. The CDR3 DNA reads as TGTGCCAGCAGCTTGCGCGGGGGCGTAAGAAAGACCCAGTACTTC.